This T cell receptor (beta chain) was recorded in a study of CXCR3-negative and CXCR3-positive naive CD8 T cells. General study results and limits: Compared with CXCR3-negative naive cells, CXCR3-positive naive cells showed more hydrophobic TRB CDR3s. Whereas memory cells differed, naive CXCR3-negative and CXCR3-positive cells shared similar TRBV-TRBJ usage.

Preparation of TRB cDNA libraries relied on 5' RACE carrying UMI labels. No DNA is given; TCRdb re-called the 5' RACE reads and lists each CDR3 protein once. The listing contains about 130,000 distinct CDR3 sequences. For this clonotype: Its antigen is not identified.

This sequence was found in a human donor in good health. Some clones in this sample may be carry-over from other donors' samples. Material for sequencing was naive CXCR3- CD8+ T cells from blood. Subset given: CD45RO-CCR7+CD27+CD95- naive CD8+ T cells lacking CXCR3 (TNR3-).

The CDR3 loop is CSASPRGVGTDTQYF. This chain joins TRBV20-1 and TRBJ2-3. This CDR3 has 15 residues. Germline V gene data show CDR1 as DFQATT and CDR2 as SNEGSKA (reference sequence).